The next 12 T cell receptor beta chains were all read from a single sample in a study of T cell changes during pregnancy in multiple sclerosis. Generated by immunoSEQ multiplex PCR, the TCRdb table keeps only in-frame clones and is missing some. The table has some 40,000 clones, around 93% seen once. Here the sequenced sample was CD4+ T cells from peripheral blood mononuclear cells, taken after pregnancy. The origin of the receptors is a female donor with multiple sclerosis, enrolled in a pregnancy study.

This rearrangement joins TRBV6-5 to TRBJ2-3; D unclear. The CDR3 runs 13 residues. Germline CDR1 is MNHEY and CDR2 is SVGAGI. V lost 5 bases, J lost 2 bases, and 8 bases lay in between. CDR3 region: CASSPRFTDTQYF. In DNA, the CDR3 is TGTGCCAGCAGTCCTCGTTTCACAGATACGCAGTATTTT.

The rearrangement joins TRBV6-5 to TRBJ1-2; TRBD1 is a possible D gene (5 bases). The CDR3 is made up of 15 amino acids. Trimming removed 5 bases from V and 0 bases from J, with 13 bases in between. Germline values: CDR1 MNHEY, CDR2 SVGAGI. The CDR3 nucleotides read TGTGCCAGCAGTCCCGACGGGACTTCTAACTATGGCTACACCTTC. Its translation: CASSPDGTSNYGYTF.

The count of this clone is one. J is TRBJ2-5 and V is TRBV2; D ambiguous. The germline V gene encodes CDR1 SNHLY and CDR2 FYNNEI. V was trimmed by 3 bases and J by 9 bases, leaving 11 bases between them. The CDR3 runs 12 residues. The CDR3 loop is CASSDPESAQYF. The CDR3 bases are TGTGCCAGCAGTGATCCCGAGTCGGCCCAGTACTTC.

J is TRBJ2-7 and V is TRBV7-2; the match to TRBD1 covers 8 bases. Germline V gene sequence: CDR1 SGHTA, CDR2 FQGNSA. V lost 4 bases and J lost 1; bases outside the gene matches: 6. The CDR3 contains 15 residues. Written as DNA, the CDR3 is TGTGCCAGCAGCTATGGACAGGGAGCGTCCTACGAGCAGTACTTC. Its translation: CASSYGQGASYEQYF. Looking up the rest from reference TRBV7-2 and TRBJ2-7 gives the full variable domain: GAGVSQSPSNKVTEKGKDVELRCDPISGHTALYWYRQSLGQGLEFLIYFQGNSAPDKSGLPSDRFSAERTGGSVSTLTIQRTQQEDSAVYLCASSYGQGASYEQYFGPGTRLTVT.

CDR3 region: CSVELSAGTPLHF. For the CDR3, the DNA is TGCAGCGTTGAACTTTCCGCCGGGACACCCCTCCACTTT. The J gene is TRBJ1-6, the V gene TRBV29-1; no definite D call. The CDR3 sequence is 13 residues long. The germline CDR1 and CDR2 sequences are SQVTM and ANQGSEA. V was shortened by 2 bases and J by 11 bases, with 13 bases between the two germline ends.

The chain is built from TRBV7-2 and TRBJ2-7; 10 bases are shared with TRBD2. Germline CDR1 reads SGHTA; CDR2 reads FQGNSA. V trimming: 4 bases; J trimming: 6 bases; junction bases outside the gene matches: 12. There are 16 residues in the CDR3. The CDR3 DNA reads as TGTGCCAGCAGCTCTACCCCACTGGCTAGCGGGGGCGAGCAGTACTTC. Protein product: CASSSTPLASGGEQYF.

On this clone itself: Germline and junction disagree at one end, which may indicate a read error. J is TRBJ2-2 and V is TRBV7-7; the match to TRBD1 covers 9 bases. Germline CDR1 SSHAT, CDR2 FNYEAQ (reference sequence). CDR3 length equals 16 residues. In nucleotides, the CDR3 is TGTGCTAGCAGCTTAGATGGGACAGGGATCGGCGGGGAGCTGTTTTTT. Translation: CASSLDGTGIGGELFF.

This chain joins TRBV5-4 and TRBJ1-2, with TRBD1 identical over 7 bases. V lost 5 bases, J lost 2 bases, and 15 bases stayed unmatched. This CDR3 comprises 17 residues. Per germline, CDR1 SGHNT and CDR2 YYREEE (reference sequence). CDR3 sequence (DNA): TGTGCCAGCAGACCACCCCTGCCACAGGGGTCCAACTATGGCTACACCTTC. Translation: CASRPPLPQGSNYGYTF.

The rearrangement uses TRBV27 and TRBJ1-6; 8 nucleotides align to TRBD1. The CDR3 has 14 residues. Germline V gene data show CDR1 as MNHEY and CDR2 as SMNVEV (reference sequence). The junction had 5 bases not matched to a gene; V was cut back by 5 bases and J by 8 bases. CDR3 DNA: TGTGCCAGCAGTCTCGGACAGGGACATTCACCCCTCCACTTT. It specifies CASSLGQGHSPLHF.

This chain connects TRBV29-1 to TRBJ1-1, with D unclear. V was shortened by 6 bases and J by 2 bases, with 19 bases between the two germline ends. In germline, CDR1 is SQVTM, CDR2 ANQGSEA. The CDR3 contains 15 residues. In DNA form, the CDR3 reads TGCAGCGTGTTACACAGTGGGCAGACAAACACTGAAGCTTTCTTT. Protein product: CSVLHSGQTNTEAFF. Drawing the rest from reference TRBV29-1 and TRBJ1-1, the complete variable domain is SAVISQKPSRDICQRGTSLTIQCQVDSQVTMMFWYRQQPGQSLTLIATANQGSEATYESGFVIDKFPISRPNLTFSTLTVSNMSPEDSSIYLCSVLHSGQTNTEAFFGQGTRLTVV.

This chain links TRBV2 with TRBJ2-7, with D possibly TRBD1 on 5 matching bases. Germline loops: CDR1 SNHLY, CDR2 FYNNEI. This CDR3 spans 13 amino acids. V lost 5 bases, J lost 1 base, and 9 bases lay in between. CDR3 amino acids: CASSINRSYEQYF. The CDR3 DNA is TGTGCCAGCAGTATTAACAGGTCCTACGAGCAGTACTTC.

V and J are TRBV5-8 and TRBJ2-2; weak D call: TRBD1 (5 bases). The germline V and J ends were trimmed by 5 bases and 4 bases, with 15 bases remaining between them. The CDR3 length is 15 residues. The germline V gene encodes CDR1 SGHTS and CDR2 YDEGEE. The CDR3 DNA reads as TGTGCCAGCAGTCCCCTCAGGGTGGCCACCGGGGAGCTGTTTTTT. Its protein product is CASSPLRVATGELFF.